This passage covers 2 T cell receptor beta chains from one sample sequenced in a study of T cell responses to AZD1222 COVID-19 vaccine. Clones were read by immunoSEQ multiplex PCR, and TCRdb kept only the in-frame ones, dropping some. The profile covers 77,000 or so clones, with under 95% appearing a single time and approximately 30% taken by the ten largest. This specimen was peripheral blood, taken 28 days after the second AZD1222 dose. These receptor sequences come from an adult who received the AZD1222 COVID-19 vaccine.

The gene calls are TRBV30 and TRBJ2-2; 7 positions match TRBD1. Trimming at V came to 2 bases and at J to 2 bases, leaving 8 bases not matched to a gene. Per germline, CDR1 GTSNPN and CDR2 SVGIG (reference sequence). This CDR3 comprises 16 residues. The CDR3 bases are TGTGCCTGGAGTCCCCCGGGACAGCTAAACACCGGGGAGCTGTTTTTT. Its protein is CAWSPPGQLNTGELFF.

J is TRBJ1-5 and V is TRBV24-1; D gene unclear. CDR1 and CDR2 from the germline V gene are KGHDR and SFDVKD. The CDR3 spans 14 residues. V lost 9 bases and J 4 bases, leaving 15 bases between the germline ends. CDR3 protein: CATHSGLFNQPQHF. The DNA for the CDR3 is TGTGCCACCCACTCCGGGCTCTTTAATCAGCCCCAGCATTTT.